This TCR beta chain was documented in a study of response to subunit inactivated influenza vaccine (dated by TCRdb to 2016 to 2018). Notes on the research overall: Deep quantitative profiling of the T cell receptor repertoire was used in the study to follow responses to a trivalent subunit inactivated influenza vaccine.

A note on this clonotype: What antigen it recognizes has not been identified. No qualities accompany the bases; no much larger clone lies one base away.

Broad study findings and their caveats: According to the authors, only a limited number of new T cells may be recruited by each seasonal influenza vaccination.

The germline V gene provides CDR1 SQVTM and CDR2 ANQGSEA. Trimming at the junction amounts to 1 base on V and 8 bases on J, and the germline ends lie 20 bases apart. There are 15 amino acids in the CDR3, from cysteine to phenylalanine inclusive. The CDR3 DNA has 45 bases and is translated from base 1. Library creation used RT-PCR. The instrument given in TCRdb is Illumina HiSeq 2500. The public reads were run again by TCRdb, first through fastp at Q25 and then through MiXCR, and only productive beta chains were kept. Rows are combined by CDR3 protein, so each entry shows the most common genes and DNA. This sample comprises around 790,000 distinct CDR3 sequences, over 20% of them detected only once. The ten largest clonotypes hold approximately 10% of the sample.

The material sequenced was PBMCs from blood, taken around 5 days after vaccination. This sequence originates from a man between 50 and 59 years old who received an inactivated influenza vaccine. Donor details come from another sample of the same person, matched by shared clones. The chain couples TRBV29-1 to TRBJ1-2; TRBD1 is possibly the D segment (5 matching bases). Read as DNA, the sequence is TGCAGCGTTGAAGCCGGGAGGGCAGGGCGTTGGGGCTACACCTTC. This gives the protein CSVEAGRAGRWGYTF.